The TCR beta chain described here comes from a study of cytomegalovirus exposure and HLA in healthy donors. This clone was recorded only once. Primers: 60 Vbeta forward and 13 Jbeta reverse. Here immunoSEQ multiplex PCR was the method, and the copy in TCRdb shows in-frame clones only, minus some. Of about 93,000 clones listed, around 77% are singletons. What was sequenced was PBMCs. This clonotype was sampled from a man aged 25 to 40 in good health and CMV-seronegative.

The CDR3 nucleotides read TGCGCCAGTGGTGGTCTGGGCGGGGGTCCCGACAATGAGCAGTTCTTC. Translating gives CASGGLGGGPDNEQFF. The J gene is TRBJ2-1, the V gene TRBV23-1; 7 bases align to TRBD2. TRBV23-1 falls under the ORF class, with uncertain function. The CDR3 sequence is 16 residues long. V lost 9 bases and J lost 5; bases outside the gene matches: 16.